A single TCR beta chain is shown here with its context. Every participating donor contributed approximately 9.5 milliliters of peripheral blood through a draw. Germline CDR1 and CDR2: SNHLY and FYNNEI. The CDR3 sequence is 14 residues long. The V segment lost 6 bases and the J segment 6 bases; nucleotides outside the gene matches: 8. The data derive from a study of blood T cells in healthy people across ages. A second about 6 to 12 cycle PCR used barcoded and J-beta primers. Each cDNA molecule was tagged by a template-switch adaptor that had 12 random nucleotides. MiXCR, run by TCRdb on the 5' RACE reads, gives a single entry per CDR3 protein. Of over 300,000 distinct CDR3 sequences listed, about 49% are singletons.

Sample: blood. The receptor comes from a man aged 55 to 70 in good health. The genes are TRBV2 and TRBJ2-3, with 8 bases matching TRBD1. CDR3 residues: CASSRQGTHDTQYF. The CDR3 coding sequence is TGTGCCAGCAGCAGACAGGGGACGCATGATACGCAGTATTTT.